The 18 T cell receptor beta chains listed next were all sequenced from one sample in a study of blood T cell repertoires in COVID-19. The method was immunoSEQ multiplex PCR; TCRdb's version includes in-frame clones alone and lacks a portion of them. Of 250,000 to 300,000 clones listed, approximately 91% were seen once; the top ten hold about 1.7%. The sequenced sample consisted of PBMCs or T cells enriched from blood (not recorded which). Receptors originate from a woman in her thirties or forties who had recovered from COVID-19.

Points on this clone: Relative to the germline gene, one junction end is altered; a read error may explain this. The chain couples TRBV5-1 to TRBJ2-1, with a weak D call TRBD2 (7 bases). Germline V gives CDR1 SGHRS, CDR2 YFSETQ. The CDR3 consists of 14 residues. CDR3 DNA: TGCGCCAGCAGCTCAGGCCTGGGGGGGCGCAAAGATCTCTTC. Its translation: CASSSGLGGRKDLF.

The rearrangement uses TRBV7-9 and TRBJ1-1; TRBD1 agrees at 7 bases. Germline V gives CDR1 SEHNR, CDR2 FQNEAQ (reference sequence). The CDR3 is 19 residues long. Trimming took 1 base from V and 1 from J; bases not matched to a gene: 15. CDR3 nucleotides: TGTGCCAGCAGCTTAGGAATCCAGCCTCACAGGGGATGGAACACTGAAGCTTTCTTT. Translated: CASSLGIQPHRGWNTEAFF.

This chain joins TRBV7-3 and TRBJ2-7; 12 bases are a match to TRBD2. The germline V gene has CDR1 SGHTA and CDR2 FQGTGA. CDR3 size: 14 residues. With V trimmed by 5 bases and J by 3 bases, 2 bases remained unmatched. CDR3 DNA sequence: TGTGCCAGCAGCCGACTAGCGGGGGACTACGAGCAGTACTTC. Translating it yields CASSRLAGDYEQYF.

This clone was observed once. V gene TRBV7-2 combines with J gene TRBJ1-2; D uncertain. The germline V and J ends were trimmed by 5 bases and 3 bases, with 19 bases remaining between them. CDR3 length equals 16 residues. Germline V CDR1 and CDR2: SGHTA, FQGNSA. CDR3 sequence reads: CASSPTAPGGYYGYTF. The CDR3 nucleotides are TGTGCCAGCAGCCCGACGGCTCCTGGAGGGTACTATGGCTACACCTTC.

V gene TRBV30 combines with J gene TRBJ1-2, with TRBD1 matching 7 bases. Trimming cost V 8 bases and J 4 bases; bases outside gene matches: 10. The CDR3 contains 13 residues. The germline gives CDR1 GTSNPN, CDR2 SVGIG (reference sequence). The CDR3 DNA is TGTGCCCGGTCACTGCAGGGGGGCTATGGCTACACCTTC. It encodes CARSLQGGYGYTF.

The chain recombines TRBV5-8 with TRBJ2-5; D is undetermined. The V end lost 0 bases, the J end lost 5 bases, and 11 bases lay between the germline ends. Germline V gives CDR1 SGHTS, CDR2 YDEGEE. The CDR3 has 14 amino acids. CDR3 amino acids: CASSLGLAHETQYF. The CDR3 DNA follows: TGTGCCAGCAGCTTGGGGTTAGCACATGAGACCCAGTACTTC.

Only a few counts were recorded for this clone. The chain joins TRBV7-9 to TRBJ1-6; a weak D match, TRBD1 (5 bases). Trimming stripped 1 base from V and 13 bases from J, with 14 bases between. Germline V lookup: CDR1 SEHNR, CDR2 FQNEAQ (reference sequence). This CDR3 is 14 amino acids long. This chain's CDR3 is CASSLGEGSLPLHF. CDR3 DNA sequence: TGTGCCAGCAGCTTAGGGGAGGGGTCGTTGCCCCTCCACTTT.

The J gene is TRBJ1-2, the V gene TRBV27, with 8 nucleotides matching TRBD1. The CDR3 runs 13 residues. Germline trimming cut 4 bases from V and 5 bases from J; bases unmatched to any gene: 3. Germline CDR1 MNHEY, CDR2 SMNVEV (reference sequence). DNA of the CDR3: TGTGCCAGCAGTTCAGGGGGCGTTTATGGCTACACCTTC. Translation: CASSSGGVYGYTF.

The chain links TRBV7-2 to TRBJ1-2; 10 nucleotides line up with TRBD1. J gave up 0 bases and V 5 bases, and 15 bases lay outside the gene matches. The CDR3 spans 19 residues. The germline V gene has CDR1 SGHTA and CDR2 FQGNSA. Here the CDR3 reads CASSQRDRGFRRANYGYTF. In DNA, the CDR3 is TGTGCCAGCAGCCAAAGGGACAGGGGTTTTCGAAGGGCTAACTATGGCTACACCTTC.

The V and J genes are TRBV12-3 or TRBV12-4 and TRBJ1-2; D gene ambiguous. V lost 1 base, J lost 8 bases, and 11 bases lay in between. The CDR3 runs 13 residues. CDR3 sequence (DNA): TGTGCCAGCAGTTTAGGGTCGGGGATCGGCTACACCTTC. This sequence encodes CASSLGSGIGYTF.

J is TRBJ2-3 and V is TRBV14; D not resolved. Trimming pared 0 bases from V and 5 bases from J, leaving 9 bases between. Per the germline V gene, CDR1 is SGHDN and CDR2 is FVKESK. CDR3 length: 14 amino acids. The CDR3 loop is CASSQDIVLDTQYF. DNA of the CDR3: TGTGCCAGCAGCCAAGATATTGTCTTAGATACGCAGTATTTT.

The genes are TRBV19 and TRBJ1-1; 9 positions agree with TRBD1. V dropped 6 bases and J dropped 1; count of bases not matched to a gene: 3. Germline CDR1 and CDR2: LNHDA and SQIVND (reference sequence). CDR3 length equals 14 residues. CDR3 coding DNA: TGTGCCAGTAGGGGACAGGGTGGGAACACTGAAGCTTTCTTT. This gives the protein CASRGQGGNTEAFF.

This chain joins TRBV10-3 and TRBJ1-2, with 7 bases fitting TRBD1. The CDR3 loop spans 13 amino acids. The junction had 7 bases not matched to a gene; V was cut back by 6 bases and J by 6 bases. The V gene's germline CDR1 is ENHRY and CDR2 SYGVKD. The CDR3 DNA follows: TGTGCCATCAGCCCTACAGGGGATAATGGCTACACCTTC. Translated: CAISPTGDNGYTF.

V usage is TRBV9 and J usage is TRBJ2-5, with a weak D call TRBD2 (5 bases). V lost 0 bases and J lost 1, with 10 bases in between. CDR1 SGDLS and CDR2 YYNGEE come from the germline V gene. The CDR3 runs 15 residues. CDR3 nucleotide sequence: TGTGCCAGCAGCGTAGGGCTAGCAATCCAAGAGACCCAGTACTTC. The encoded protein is CASSVGLAIQETQYF.

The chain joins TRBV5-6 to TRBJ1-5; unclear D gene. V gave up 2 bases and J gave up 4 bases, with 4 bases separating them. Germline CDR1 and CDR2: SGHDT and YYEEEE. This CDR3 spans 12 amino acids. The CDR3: CASSFSNQPQHF. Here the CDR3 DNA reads TGTGCCAGCAGCTTTAGTAATCAGCCCCAGCATTTT.

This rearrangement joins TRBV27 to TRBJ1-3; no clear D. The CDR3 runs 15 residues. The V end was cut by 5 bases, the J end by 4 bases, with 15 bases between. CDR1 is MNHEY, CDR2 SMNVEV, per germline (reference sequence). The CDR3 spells CASSLLGGFGNTIYF. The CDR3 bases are TGTGCCAGCAGTCTCCTGGGAGGATTCGGAAACACCATATATTTT.

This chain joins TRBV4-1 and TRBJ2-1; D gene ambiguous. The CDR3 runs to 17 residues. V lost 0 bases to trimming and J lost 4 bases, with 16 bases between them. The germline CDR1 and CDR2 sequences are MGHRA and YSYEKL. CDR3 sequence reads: CASSQDRINSLYNEQFF. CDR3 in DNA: TGCGCCAGCAGCCAAGATAGGATTAATAGCCTATACAATGAGCAGTTCTTC.

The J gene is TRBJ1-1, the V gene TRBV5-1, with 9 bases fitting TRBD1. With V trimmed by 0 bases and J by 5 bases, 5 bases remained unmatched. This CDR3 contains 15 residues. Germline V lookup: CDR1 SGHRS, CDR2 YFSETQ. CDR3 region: CASSLAQGAKTEAFF. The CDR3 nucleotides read TGCGCCAGCAGCTTGGCACAGGGGGCGAAAACTGAAGCTTTCTTT.